These T cell receptor beta chains were read from a single sample in a study of cytomegalovirus exposure and HLA in healthy donors. Profiled with immunoSEQ multiplex PCR; TCRdb holds only in-frame clones, not every one. The sample records 190,000 or so clones, around 86% being singletons. The sample was PBMCs. The source is a man aged 50 or older in good health and CMV-seronegative. Each CDR3 is given with its conserved first and last residue. The order of the fields is clone size, J gene, D gene, V gene, CDR3 DNA, CDR3 protein. D genes are given only for firm matches. Clone size, where shown, is once, few, many, or a class for clones that have expanded.

clone_size: .
j_call: TRBJ1-1
d_call: TRBD1
v_call: TRBV12-5
cdr3_nt: TGTGCTAGTGGTTTCCCCCAATCAGGGGGCACTGAAGCTTTCTTT
cdr3_aa: CASGFPQSGGTEAFF

clone_size: few
j_call: TRBJ1-5
d_call: .
v_call: TRBV5-1
cdr3_nt: TGCGCCAGCAGCTTGGAAGCAGGGGTGGCCCAGCCCCAGCATTTT
cdr3_aa: CASSLEAGVAQPQHF

clone_size: .
j_call: TRBJ2-2
d_call: .
v_call: TRBV5-1
cdr3_nt: TGCGCCAGCTCGAGGGTGGCAAGCACGAACACCGGGGAGCTGTTTTTT
cdr3_aa: CASSRVASTNTGELFF

clone_size: .
j_call: TRBJ1-4
d_call: .
v_call: TRBV15
cdr3_nt: TGTGCCACCAGCAGAGATTCCAGGGCAGGGAACGAAAAACTGTTTTTT
cdr3_aa: CATSRDSRAGNEKLFF

clone_size: .
j_call: TRBJ2-7
d_call: .
v_call: TRBV5-1
cdr3_nt: TGCGCCAGCAGCTTCGGCAGGTCCTCTGTTTACGAGCAGTACTTC
cdr3_aa: CASSFGRSSVYEQYF

clone_size: once
j_call: TRBJ2-3
d_call: .
v_call: TRBV5-1
cdr3_nt: TGCGCCAGCAGCGTCGGGAGAGGACTAGATACGCAGTATTTT
cdr3_aa: CASSVGRGLDTQYF

clone_size: .
j_call: TRBJ1-2
d_call: TRBD1
v_call: TRBV2
cdr3_nt: TGTGCCAGCAGACTAGACAGGGGGGTCTATGGCTACACCTTC
cdr3_aa: CASRLDRGVYGYTF

clone_size: .
j_call: TRBJ1-1
d_call: .
v_call: TRBV5-1
cdr3_nt: TGCGCCAGCAGCGGCATAGGGGAGAACACTGAAGCTTTCTTT
cdr3_aa: CASSGIGENTEAFF

clone_size: .
j_call: TRBJ2-7
d_call: .
v_call: TRBV27
cdr3_nt: TGTGCCACCTCACACAGGGACTACGAGCAGTACTTC
cdr3_aa: CATSHRDYEQYF

clone_size: .
j_call: TRBJ2-5
d_call: .
v_call: TRBV11-2
cdr3_nt: TGTGCCAGCAGCTTATCGGCAGCGCTGACCCAGTACTTC
cdr3_aa: CASSLSAALTQYF

clone_size: .
j_call: TRBJ2-2
d_call: TRBD2
v_call: TRBV7-3
cdr3_nt: TGTGCCAGCAGCGTAGCGGGGACCGGGGAGCTGTTTTTT
cdr3_aa: CASSVAGTGELFF

clone_size: .
j_call: TRBJ2-7
d_call: TRBD2
v_call: TRBV5-3
cdr3_nt: TGTGCCAGAAGCTTGCGGAGCGGGGGACTTCGCGACGAGCAGTACTTC
cdr3_aa: CARSLRSGGLRDEQYF

clone_size: .
j_call: TRBJ1-5
d_call: .
v_call: TRBV25-1
cdr3_nt: TGTGCCAGCAGTGATAGGACAGCTTATAGCAATCAGCCCCAGCATTTT
cdr3_aa: CASSDRTAYSNQPQHF

clone_size: .
j_call: TRBJ2-3
d_call: TRBD2
v_call: TRBV7-3
cdr3_nt: TGTGCCAGCAGCTTAATCGCGGCGGGGGGCCCAGATACGCAGTATTTT
cdr3_aa: CASSLIAAGGPDTQYF

clone_size: .
j_call: TRBJ1-5
d_call: .
v_call: TRBV19
cdr3_nt: TGTGCCAGTAGTAAGACCGAGGTTAGCAATCAGCCCCAGCATTTT
cdr3_aa: CASSKTEVSNQPQHF